The clone carrying this TCR beta chain ranks as medium-sized. The antigen remains undetermined. This sample stems from a study of read filtering for tumor transcriptome and immune sequencing. Study information: R-ISS stage counts were under ten for I, 16 for II, 7 for III.

From approximately 430 ng of RNA, a library with molecular barcoded alpha/delta and beta/gamma adaptors was made. TCRdb called the reads again in MiXCR, with one record for every CDR3 protein. The profile shows thousands of distinct CDR3 sequences, 16% of them singletons. V gave up 7 bases and J gave up 2 bases, with 14 bases separating them. Looked up from germline, CDR1 is SQVTM and CDR2 is ANQGSEA. CDR3 length: 13 amino acids. General study findings and limits: Dropping single-read clonotypes raised IR-seq and RNA-seq shared-clonotype correlation.

Specimen: a population of CD138-negative cells sorted from bone marrow. The TCR comes from a donor aged 40 or older with multiple myeloma. The V call is TRBV29-1, the J call TRBJ1-2, with D uncertain. The CDR3 protein is CSALSGGNYGYTF. Written as DNA, the CDR3 is TGCAGCGCCCTGTCCGGAGGAAACTATGGCTACACCTTC.